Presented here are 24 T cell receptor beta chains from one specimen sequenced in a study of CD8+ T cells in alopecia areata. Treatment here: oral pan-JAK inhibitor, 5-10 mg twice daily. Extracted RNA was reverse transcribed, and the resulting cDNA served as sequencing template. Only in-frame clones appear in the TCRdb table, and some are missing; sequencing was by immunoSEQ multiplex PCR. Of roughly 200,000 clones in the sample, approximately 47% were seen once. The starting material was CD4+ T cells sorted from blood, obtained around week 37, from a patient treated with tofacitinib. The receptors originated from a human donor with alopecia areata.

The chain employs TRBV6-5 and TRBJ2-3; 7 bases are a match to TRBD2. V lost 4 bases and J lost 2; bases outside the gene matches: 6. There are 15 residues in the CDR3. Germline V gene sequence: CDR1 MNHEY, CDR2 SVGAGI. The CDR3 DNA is TGTGCCAGCAGTTCGCCCGGGAGGCCCACAGATACGCAGTATTTT. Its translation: CASSSPGRPTDTQYF.

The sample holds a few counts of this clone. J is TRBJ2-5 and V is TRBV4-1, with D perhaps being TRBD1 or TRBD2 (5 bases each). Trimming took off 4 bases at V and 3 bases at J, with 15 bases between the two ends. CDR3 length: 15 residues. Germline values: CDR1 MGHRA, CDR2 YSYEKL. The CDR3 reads CASSRTGTTKETQYF. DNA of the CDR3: TGCGCCAGCAGCCGAACCGGGACGACGAAAGAGACCCAGTACTTC.

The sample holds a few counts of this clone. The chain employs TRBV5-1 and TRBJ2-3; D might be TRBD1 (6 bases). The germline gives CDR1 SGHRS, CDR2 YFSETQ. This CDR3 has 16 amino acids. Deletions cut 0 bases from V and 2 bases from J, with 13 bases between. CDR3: CASSLGAQGPTDTQYF. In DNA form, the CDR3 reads TGCGCCAGCAGCTTGGGAGCCCAGGGGCCCACAGATACGCAGTATTTT.

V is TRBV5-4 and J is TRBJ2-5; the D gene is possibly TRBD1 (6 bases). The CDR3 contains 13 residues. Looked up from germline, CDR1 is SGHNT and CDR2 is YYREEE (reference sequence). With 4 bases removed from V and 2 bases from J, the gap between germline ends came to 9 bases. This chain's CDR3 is CASSGTLQETQYF. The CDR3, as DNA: TGTGCCAGCAGCGGGACATTACAAGAGACCCAGTACTTC.

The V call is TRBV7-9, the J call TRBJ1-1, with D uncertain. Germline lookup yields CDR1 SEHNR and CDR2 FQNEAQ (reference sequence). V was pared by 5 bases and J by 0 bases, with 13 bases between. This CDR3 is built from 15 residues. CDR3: CASSPPMTLNTEAFF. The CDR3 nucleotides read TGTGCCAGCAGCCCCCCAATGACACTGAACACTGAAGCTTTCTTT.

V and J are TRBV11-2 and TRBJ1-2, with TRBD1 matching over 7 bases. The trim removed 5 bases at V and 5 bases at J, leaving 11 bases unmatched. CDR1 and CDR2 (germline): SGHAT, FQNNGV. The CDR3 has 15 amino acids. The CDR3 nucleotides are TGTGCCAGCAGCGATCCGGGACAGACCGCTTATGGCTACACCTTC. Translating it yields CASSDPGQTAYGYTF. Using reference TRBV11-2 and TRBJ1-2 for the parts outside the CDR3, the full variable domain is EAGVAQSPRYKIIEKRQSVAFWCNPISGHATLYWYQQILGQGPKLLIQFQNNGVVDDSQLPKDRFSAERLKGVDSTLKIQPAKLEDSAVYLCASSDPGQTAYGYTFGSGTRLTVV.

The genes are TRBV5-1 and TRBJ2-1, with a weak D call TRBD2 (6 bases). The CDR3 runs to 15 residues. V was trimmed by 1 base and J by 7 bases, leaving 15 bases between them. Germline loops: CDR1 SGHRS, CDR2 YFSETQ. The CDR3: CASSLTGVSRNEQFF. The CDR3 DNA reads TGCGCCAGCAGCTTGACGGGAGTATCTAGGAATGAGCAGTTCTTC.

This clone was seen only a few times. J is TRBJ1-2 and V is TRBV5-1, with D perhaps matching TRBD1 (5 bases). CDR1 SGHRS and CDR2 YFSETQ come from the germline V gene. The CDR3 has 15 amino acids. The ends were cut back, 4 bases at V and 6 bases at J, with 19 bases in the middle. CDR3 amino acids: CASSPTGRGPDGYTF. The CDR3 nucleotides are TGCGCCAGCAGCCCGACTGGACGGGGACCAGATGGCTACACCTTC. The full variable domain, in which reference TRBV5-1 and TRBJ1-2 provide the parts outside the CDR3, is KAGVTQTPRYLIKTRGQQVTLSCSPISGHRSVSWYQQTPGQGLQFLFEYFSETQRNKGNFPGRFSGRQFSNSRSEMNVSTLELGDSALYLCASSPTGRGPDGYTFGSGTRLTVV.

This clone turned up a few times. This CDR3 is CSVTDPGTDTQYF. The CDR3 nucleotides are TGCAGCGTGACAGATCCGGGCACAGATACGCAGTATTTT. This chain uses TRBV29-1 with TRBJ2-3, with D perhaps TRBD1 (5 bases). Between the trimmed V and J ends, which lost 6 bases and 1 base, there was a span of 11 bases. Germline lookup yields CDR1 SQVTM and CDR2 ANQGSEA. This CDR3 is 13 amino acids long.

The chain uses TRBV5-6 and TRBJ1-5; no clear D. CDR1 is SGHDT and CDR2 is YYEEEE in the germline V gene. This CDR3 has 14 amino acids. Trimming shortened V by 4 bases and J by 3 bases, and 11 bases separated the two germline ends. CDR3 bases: TGTGCCAGCAGCCCGCCCGGGGTCAATCAGCCCCAGCATTTT. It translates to CASSPPGVNQPQHF.

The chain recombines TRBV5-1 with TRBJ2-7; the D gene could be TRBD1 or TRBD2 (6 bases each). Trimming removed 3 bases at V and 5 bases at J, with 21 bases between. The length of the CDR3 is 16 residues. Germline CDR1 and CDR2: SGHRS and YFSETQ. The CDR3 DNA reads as TGCGCCAGCAGCTCTATCGGGGGCCCCCCAGCCAACGAGCAGTACTTC. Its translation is CASSSIGGPPANEQYF. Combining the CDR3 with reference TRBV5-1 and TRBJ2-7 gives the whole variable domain KAGVTQTPRYLIKTRGQQVTLSCSPISGHRSVSWYQQTPGQGLQFLFEYFSETQRNKGNFPGRFSGRQFSNSRSEMNVSTLELGDSALYLCASSSIGGPPANEQYFGPGTRLTVT.

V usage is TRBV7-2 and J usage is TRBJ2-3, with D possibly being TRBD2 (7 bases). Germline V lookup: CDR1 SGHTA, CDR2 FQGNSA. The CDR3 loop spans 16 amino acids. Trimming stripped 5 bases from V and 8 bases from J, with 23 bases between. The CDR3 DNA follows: TGTGCCAGCAGCCCCGGTTTGCAGCGGGGACAAAGTACGCAGTATTTT. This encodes CASSPGLQRGQSTQYF.

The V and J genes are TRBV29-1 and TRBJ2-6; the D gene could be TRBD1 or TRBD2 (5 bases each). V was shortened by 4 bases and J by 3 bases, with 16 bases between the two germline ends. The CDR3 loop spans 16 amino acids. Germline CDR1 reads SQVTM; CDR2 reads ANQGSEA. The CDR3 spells CSVGISRERGANVLTF. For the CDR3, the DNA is TGCAGCGTTGGGATTTCCAGGGAGCGTGGGGCCAACGTCCTGACTTTC.

CDR3 DNA sequence: TGTGCCAGCAGTGAAAAGACCCAGTACTTC. Its translation: CASSEKTQYF. The rearrangement joins TRBV2 to TRBJ2-5; D gene ambiguous. The V gene lost 2 bases and the J gene lost 6 bases, with 1 base spanning the gap. Germline values: CDR1 SNHLY, CDR2 FYNNEI. CDR3 size: 10 residues.

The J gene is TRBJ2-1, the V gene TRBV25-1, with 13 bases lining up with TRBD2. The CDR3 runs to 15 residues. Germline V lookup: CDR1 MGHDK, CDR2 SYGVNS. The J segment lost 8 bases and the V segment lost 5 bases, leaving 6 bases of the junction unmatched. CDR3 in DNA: TGTGCCAGCAGTACCACTAGCGGGAGGGCCGATGAGCAGTTCTTC. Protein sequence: CASSTTSGRADEQFF.

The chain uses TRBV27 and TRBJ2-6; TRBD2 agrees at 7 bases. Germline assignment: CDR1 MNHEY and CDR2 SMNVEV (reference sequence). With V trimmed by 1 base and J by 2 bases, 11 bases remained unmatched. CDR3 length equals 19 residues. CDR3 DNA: TGTGCCAGCAGTTTATTTCCCTTTCGGGGGGAGGCTGGGGCCAACGTCCTGACTTTC. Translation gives CASSLFPFRGEAGANVLTF.

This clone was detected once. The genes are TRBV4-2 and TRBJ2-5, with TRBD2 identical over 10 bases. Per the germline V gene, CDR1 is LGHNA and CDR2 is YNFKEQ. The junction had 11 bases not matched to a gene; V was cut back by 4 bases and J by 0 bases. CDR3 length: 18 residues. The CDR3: CASSPGLAARAYQETQYF. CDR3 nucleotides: TGTGCCAGCAGCCCCGGACTAGCGGCCCGCGCGTACCAAGAGACCCAGTACTTC.

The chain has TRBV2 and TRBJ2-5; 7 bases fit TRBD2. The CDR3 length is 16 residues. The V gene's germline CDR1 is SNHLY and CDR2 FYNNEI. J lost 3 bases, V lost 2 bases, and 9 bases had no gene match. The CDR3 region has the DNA TGTGCCAGCAGTGAACCCGAGGGGCTAGCGGAAGAGACCCAGTACTTC. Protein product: CASSEPEGLAEETQYF.

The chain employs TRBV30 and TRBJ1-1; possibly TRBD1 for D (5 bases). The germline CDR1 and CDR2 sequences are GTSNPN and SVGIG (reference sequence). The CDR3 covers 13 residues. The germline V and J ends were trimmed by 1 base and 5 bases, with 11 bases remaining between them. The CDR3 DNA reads TGTGCCTGGAGTGGACAGTCGTATACTGAAGCTTTCTTT. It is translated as CAWSGQSYTEAFF.

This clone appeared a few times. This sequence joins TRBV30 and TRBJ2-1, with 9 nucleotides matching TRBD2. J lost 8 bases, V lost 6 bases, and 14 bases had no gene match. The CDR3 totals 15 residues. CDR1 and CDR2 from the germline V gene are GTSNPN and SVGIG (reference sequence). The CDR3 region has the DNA TGTGCCTGCCCCAAAAGGGGACTAGCCAGGGATGAGCAGTTCTTC. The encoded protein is CACPKRGLARDEQFF.

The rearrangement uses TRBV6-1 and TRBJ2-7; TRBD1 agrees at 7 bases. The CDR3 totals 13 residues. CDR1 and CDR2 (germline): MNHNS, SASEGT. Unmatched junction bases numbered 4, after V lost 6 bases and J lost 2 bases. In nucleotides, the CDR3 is TGTGCCAGCAGCTCCCAGGGGGCCTACGAGCAGTACTTC. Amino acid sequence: CASSSQGAYEQYF.

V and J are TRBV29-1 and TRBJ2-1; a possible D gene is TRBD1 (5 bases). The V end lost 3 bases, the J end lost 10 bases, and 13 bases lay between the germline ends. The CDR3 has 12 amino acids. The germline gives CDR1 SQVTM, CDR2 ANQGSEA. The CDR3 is CSVEVRAGEQFF. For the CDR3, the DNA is TGCAGCGTTGAGGTCCGGGCAGGGGAGCAGTTCTTC.

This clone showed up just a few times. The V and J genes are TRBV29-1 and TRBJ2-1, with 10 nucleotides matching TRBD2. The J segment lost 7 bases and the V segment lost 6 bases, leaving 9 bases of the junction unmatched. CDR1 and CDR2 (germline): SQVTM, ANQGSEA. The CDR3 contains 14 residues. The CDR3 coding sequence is TGCAGCGTCTCCGGGACTAGCGAGGCTAATGAGCAGTTCTTC. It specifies CSVSGTSEANEQFF.

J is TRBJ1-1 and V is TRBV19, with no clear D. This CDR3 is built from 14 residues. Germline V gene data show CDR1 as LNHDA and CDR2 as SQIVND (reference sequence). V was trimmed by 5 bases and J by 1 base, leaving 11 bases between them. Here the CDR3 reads CASSVGFRNTEAFF. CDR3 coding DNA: TGTGCCAGTAGTGTCGGCTTTAGGAACACTGAAGCTTTCTTT.